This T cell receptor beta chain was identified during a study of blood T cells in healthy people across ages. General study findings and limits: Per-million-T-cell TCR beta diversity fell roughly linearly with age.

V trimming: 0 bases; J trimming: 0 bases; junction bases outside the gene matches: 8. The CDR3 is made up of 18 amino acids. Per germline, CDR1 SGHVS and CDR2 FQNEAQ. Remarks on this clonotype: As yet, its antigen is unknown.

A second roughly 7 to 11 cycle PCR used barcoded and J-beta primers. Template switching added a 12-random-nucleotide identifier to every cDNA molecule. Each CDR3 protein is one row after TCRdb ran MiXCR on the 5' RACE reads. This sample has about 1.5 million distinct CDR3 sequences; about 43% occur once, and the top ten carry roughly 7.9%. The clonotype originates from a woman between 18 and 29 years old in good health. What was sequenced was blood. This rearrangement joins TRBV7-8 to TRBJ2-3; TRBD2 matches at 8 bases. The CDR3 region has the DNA TGTGCCAGCAGCTTAGCGCGGAGTAGCGGGACTAGCACAGATACGCAGTATTTT. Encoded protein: CASSLARSSGTSTDTQYF.